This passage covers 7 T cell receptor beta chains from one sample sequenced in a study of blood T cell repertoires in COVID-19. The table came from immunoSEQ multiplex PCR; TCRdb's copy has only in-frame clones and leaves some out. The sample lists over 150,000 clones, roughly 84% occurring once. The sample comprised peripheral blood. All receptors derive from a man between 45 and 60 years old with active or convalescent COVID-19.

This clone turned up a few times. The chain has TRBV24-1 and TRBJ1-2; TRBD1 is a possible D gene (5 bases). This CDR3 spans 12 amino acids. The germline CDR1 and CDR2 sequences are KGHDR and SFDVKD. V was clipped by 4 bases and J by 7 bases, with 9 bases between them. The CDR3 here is CATSEGTTGYTF. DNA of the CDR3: TGTGCCACCAGTGAGGGGACTACTGGCTACACCTTC.

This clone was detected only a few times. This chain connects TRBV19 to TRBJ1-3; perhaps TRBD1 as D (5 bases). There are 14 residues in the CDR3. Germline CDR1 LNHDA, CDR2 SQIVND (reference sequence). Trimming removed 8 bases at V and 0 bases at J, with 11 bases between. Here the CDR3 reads CASAGRSSGNTIYF. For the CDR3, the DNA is TGTGCCAGTGCGGGACGGAGCTCTGGAAACACCATATATTTT.

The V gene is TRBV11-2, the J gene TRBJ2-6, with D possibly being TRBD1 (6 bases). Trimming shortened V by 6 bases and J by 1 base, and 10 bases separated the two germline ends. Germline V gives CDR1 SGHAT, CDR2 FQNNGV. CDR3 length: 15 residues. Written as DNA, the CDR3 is TGTGCCAGCAGAGTCACAGGGTCTGGGGCCAACGTCCTGACTTTC. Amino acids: CASRVTGSGANVLTF.

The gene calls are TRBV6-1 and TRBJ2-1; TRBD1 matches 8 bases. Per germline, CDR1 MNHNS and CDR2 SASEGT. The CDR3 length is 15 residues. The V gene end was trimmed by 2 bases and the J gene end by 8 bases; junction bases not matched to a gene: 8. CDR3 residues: CASSEQDRAFDEQFF. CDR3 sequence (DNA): TGTGCCAGCAGTGAACAGGACAGGGCTTTCGATGAGCAGTTCTTC.

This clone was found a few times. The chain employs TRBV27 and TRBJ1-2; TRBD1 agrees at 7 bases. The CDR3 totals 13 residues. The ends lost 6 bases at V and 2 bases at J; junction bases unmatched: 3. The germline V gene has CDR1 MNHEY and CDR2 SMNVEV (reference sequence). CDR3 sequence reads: CASSPQGNYGYTF. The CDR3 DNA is TGTGCCAGCAGCCCACAGGGGAACTATGGCTACACCTTC.

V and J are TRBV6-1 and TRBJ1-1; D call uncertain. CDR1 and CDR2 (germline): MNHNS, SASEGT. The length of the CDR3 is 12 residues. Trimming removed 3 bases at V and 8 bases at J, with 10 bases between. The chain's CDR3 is CASSEIFLEAFF. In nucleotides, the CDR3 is TGTGCCAGCAGTGAGATATTCCTAGAAGCTTTCTTT.

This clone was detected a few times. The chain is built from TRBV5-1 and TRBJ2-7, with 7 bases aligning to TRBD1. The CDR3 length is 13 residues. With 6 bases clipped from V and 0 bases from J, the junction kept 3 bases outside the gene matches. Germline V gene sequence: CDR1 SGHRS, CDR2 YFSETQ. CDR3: CASTRDSSYEQYF. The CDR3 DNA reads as TGCGCCAGCACACGGGACAGCTCCTACGAGCAGTACTTC.